Listed below are T cell receptor beta chains from one sample, sequenced in a study of a mutant IDH1 vaccine in newly diagnosed glioma. The assay was immunoSEQ multiplex PCR, and TCRdb's table has in-frame clones only and misses some. The table shows tens of thousands of clones, with more than 75% occurring only once. Their antigens are not known. The sample in question was PBMCs, obtained from a glioma patient whose treatment included an IDH1 peptide vaccine. The receptors here all came from a woman between 40 and 50 years old with glioma. Some clones in this sample may be carry-over from other donors' samples. CDR3s include the opening cysteine and the closing phenylalanine or tryptophan. Fields, in order: V gene, clone size, J gene, D gene, CDR3 DNA, CDR3 protein. A D gene is named only where the DNA matches it firmly. Only some rows state a clone size, as once, few, many or a class for expanded clones.

V gene: TRBV15
clone size: few
J gene: TRBJ2-5
D gene: TRBD2
CDR3 DNA: TGTGCCACCCAACTAGCGGGAGGGCCGTACCAAGAGACCCAGTACTTC
CDR3 protein: CATQLAGGPYQETQYF

V gene: TRBV7-2
clone size: -
J gene: TRBJ1-2
D gene: -
CDR3 DNA: TGTGCCAGCAGCTTCTCCCCCGGAGGGGATAACTATGGCTACACCTTC
CDR3 protein: CASSFSPGGDNYGYTF

V gene: TRBV7-8
clone size: -
J gene: TRBJ2-2
D gene: TRBD2
CDR3 DNA: TGTGCCAGCAGTCTCTCAGCGGGGGTTGCCGGGGAGCTGTTTTTT
CDR3 protein: CASSLSAGVAGELFF

V gene: TRBV6-5
clone size: -
J gene: TRBJ2-1
D gene: -
CDR3 DNA: TGTGCCAGCGACGCCCCAGGGGCTGAGCAGTTCTTC
CDR3 protein: CASDAPGAEQFF

V gene: TRBV14
clone size: -
J gene: TRBJ1-3
D gene: -
CDR3 DNA: TGTGCCAGCAGCCAAGAAATAGGGAAGGGAAACACCATATATTTT
CDR3 protein: CASSQEIGKGNTIYF

V gene: TRBV10-3
clone size: -
J gene: TRBJ1-2
D gene: -
CDR3 DNA: TGTGCCATCAGTGATCGGGGGAGAACTAACTATGGCTACACCTTC
CDR3 protein: CAISDRGRTNYGYTF

V gene: TRBV7-2
clone size: -
J gene: TRBJ1-3
D gene: -
CDR3 DNA: TGTGCCAGCAGCTTAGCGCAGGCAGACTCTGGAAACACCATATATTTT
CDR3 protein: CASSLAQADSGNTIYF

V gene: TRBV5-1
clone size: once
J gene: TRBJ2-7
D gene: -
CDR3 DNA: TGCGCCAGCAGCCGGACGTGGACCTACGAGCAGTACTTC
CDR3 protein: CASSRTWTYEQYF

V gene: TRBV7-9
clone size: -
J gene: TRBJ1-2
D gene: -
CDR3 DNA: TGTGCCAGCAGCCTTCCCGGGACAAATGGCTACACCTTC
CDR3 protein: CASSLPGTNGYTF

V gene: TRBV7-2
clone size: -
J gene: TRBJ2-3
D gene: -
CDR3 DNA: TGTGCCAGCAGCCCCTGGACTTCTAGCACAGATACGCAGTATTTT
CDR3 protein: CASSPWTSSTDTQYF

V gene: TRBV5-6
clone size: medium-sized
J gene: TRBJ1-3
D gene: -
CDR3 DNA: TGTGCCAGCCTCTGGTCTGGGGCAGGGGGAAACACCATATATTTT
CDR3 protein: CASLWSGAGGNTIYF

V gene: TRBV25-1
clone size: few
J gene: TRBJ1-1
D gene: -
CDR3 DNA: TGTGCCAGCAGTGGGGGGACTGAAGCTTTCTTT
CDR3 protein: CASSGGTEAFF

V gene: TRBV6-5
clone size: -
J gene: TRBJ2-2
D gene: TRBD1
CDR3 DNA: TGTGCCAGCAGAAGCGGACAGGGAAGGACCGGGGAGCTGTTTTTT
CDR3 protein: CASRSGQGRTGELFF

V gene: TRBV5-4
clone size: few
J gene: TRBJ1-1
D gene: -
CDR3 DNA: TGTGCCAGCAGCTGGGGGGGGACATCGAACACTGAAGCTTTCTTT
CDR3 protein: CASSWGGTSNTEAFF

V gene: TRBV7-6
clone size: -
J gene: TRBJ1-3
D gene: -
CDR3 DNA: TGTGCCAGCAGTCTTAATCCAACGGACTCCTCTGGAAACACCATATATTTT
CDR3 protein: CASSLNPTDSSGNTIYF

V gene: TRBV19
clone size: -
J gene: TRBJ2-7
D gene: -
CDR3 DNA: TGTGCCAGACCCCTAGGCGGGATCTACGAGCAGTACTTC
CDR3 protein: CARPLGGIYEQYF

V gene: TRBV4-1
clone size: -
J gene: TRBJ1-2
D gene: -
CDR3 DNA: TGCGCCAGCAGCCAAGACACCTCCAGGAGGGCCTATGGCTACACCTTC
CDR3 protein: CASSQDTSRRAYGYTF

V gene: TRBV7-2
clone size: -
J gene: TRBJ2-3
D gene: TRBD1
CDR3 DNA: TGTGCCAGCAGCTCACAGGGGACGGGGGATACGCAGTATTTT
CDR3 protein: CASSSQGTGDTQYF